This is a list of T cell receptor beta chains from one sample in a study of T-cell reconstitution after alpha-beta-depleted transplantation in children. MiXCR was run by TCRdb on the PCR reads, yielding one entry per CDR3 protein. The sample records 490,000 or so distinct CDR3 sequences, approximately 13% being singletons. Sequences were derived from PBMCs from the stem cell graft donor, sampled from the stem cell graft. These receptors were collected from a human donor who donated a stem cell graft to a child with combined immunodeficiency. The CDR3 runs from the conserved cysteine through the conserved F or W. A D gene is named only where the DNA matches it firmly. Only part of the rows carry a size: once, few, many, or a class if the clone is expanded.

TRBV12-3/TRBV12-4,TRBD1,many,TRBJ2-5,CASSLARGQQETQYF,TGTGCCAGCAGCCTCGCCAGGGGGCAGCAAGAGACCCAGTACTTC
TRBV13,-,few,TRBJ2-5,CASSPLGEETQYF,TGTGCCAGCAGCCCCTTGGGAGAAGAGACCCAGTACTTC
TRBV20-1,-,-,TRBJ1-4,CSANPDTAGEKLFF,TGCAGTGCAAATCCGGACACGGCGGGTGAAAAACTGTTTTTT
TRBV20-1,-,few,TRBJ2-5,CSASAGNQETQYF,TGCAGTGCTAGCGCCGGAAACCAAGAGACCCAGTACTTC
TRBV5-1,TRBD2,few,TRBJ2-1,CASRFSGDSYNEQFF,TGCGCCAGCCGCTTTAGCGGGGACTCCTACAATGAGCAGTTCTTC
TRBV12-3/TRBV12-4,-,many,TRBJ2-1,CASSYGQTNNEQFF,TGTGCCAGCAGTTACGGACAGACTAACAATGAGCAGTTCTTC
TRBV9,TRBD2,-,TRBJ2-7,CASSVVSSGVYEQYF,TGTGCCAGCAGCGTAGTGTCTAGCGGGGTCTACGAGCAGTACTTC
TRBV12-3/TRBV12-4,-,many,TRBJ2-1,CASSLPGASNEQFF,TGTGCCAGCAGTTTACCAGGGGCGTCCAATGAGCAGTTCTTC
TRBV7-2,-,-,TRBJ2-1,CASSLDGPHYNEQFF,TGTGCCAGCAGCTTAGATGGACCCCACTACAATGAGCAGTTCTTC
TRBV6-1,TRBD2,many,TRBJ2-2,CASQGRVAIGELFF,TGTGCCAGCCAAGGGAGGGTTGCGATCGGGGAGCTGTTTTTT
TRBV5-1,TRBD2,many,TRBJ2-1,CASSFGLAGVGSYNEQFF,TGCGCCAGCAGCTTCGGACTAGCGGGAGTAGGATCCTACAATGAGCAGTTCTTC
TRBV12-3/TRBV12-4,-,many,TRBJ2-6,CASRPWAGGANVLTF,TGTGCCAGCAGGCCCTGGGCTGGTGGGGCCAACGTCCTGACTTTC
TRBV15,-,few,TRBJ1-2,CATSRGREDRGYTF,TGTGCCACCAGCAGAGGCCGGGAGGATCGTGGCTACACCTTC
TRBV20-1,-,many,TRBJ2-5,CSAKEGGTPKETQYF,TGCAGTGCTAAGGAGGGTGGAACCCCAAAAGAGACCCAGTACTTC
TRBV6-5,-,many,TRBJ2-5,CASSSWTEGQETQYF,TGTGCCAGCAGTTCGTGGACAGAGGGGCAAGAGACCCAGTACTTC